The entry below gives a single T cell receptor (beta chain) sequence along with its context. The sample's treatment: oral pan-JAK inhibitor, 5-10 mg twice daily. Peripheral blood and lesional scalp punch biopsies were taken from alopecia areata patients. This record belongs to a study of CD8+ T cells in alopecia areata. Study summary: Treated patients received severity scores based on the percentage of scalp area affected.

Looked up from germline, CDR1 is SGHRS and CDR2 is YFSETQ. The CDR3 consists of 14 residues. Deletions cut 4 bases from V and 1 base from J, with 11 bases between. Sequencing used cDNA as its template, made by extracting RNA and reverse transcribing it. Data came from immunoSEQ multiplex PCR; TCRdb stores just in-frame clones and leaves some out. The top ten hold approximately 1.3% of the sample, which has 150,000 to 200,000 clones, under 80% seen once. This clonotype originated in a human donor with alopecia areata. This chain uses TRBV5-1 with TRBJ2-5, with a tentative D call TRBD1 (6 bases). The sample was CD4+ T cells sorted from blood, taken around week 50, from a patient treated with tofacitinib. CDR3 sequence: CASSRGQSQETQYF. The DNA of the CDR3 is TGCGCCAGCAGCCGAGGACAGAGCCAAGAGACCCAGTACTTC. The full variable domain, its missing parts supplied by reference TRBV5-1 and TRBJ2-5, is KAGVTQTPRYLIKTRGQQVTLSCSPISGHRSVSWYQQTPGQGLQFLFEYFSETQRNKGNFPGRFSGRQFSNSRSEMNVSTLELGDSALYLCASSRGQSQETQYFGPGTRLLVL.